A single sample gave rise to the 15 T cell receptor beta chains below, sequenced in a study of T cells in Graves' hyperthyroidism and ophthalmopathy. Template material for amplifying TCR beta CDR3 regions consisted of RNA transcripts. The study used the HTBI primer set for a first-round RT-PCR of the TCR CDR3. Each CDR3 protein gets one entry after TCRdb re-called the multiplex PCR reads with MiXCR. The sample has 300,000 to 500,000 distinct CDR3 sequences, more than 13% seen once. Sequencing was done on a sample of blood. These receptors came from a man in his fifties or sixties with Graves' ophthalmopathy.

Turning to this clonotype: This clone may be a read error of a much larger clone one base away. The rearrangement links TRBV7-9 to TRBJ2-3; D may be TRBD2 (6 bases). CDR1 SEHNR and CDR2 FQNEAQ come from the germline V gene (reference sequence). This CDR3 has 15 amino acids. The DNA of the CDR3 is TGCGCCAGCGGCCAAGAGGCGGGGCAGACAGATACGCAGTATTTT. This encodes CASGQEAGQTDTQYF.

This clonotype was seen many times. The V call is TRBV27, the J call TRBJ2-4; tentative D call: TRBD1 (6 bases). The CDR3 is made up of 14 amino acids. Germline V gene lookup returns CDR1 MNHEY and CDR2 SMNVEV (reference sequence). The ends were cut back, 3 bases at V and 6 bases at J, with 12 bases in the middle. This chain's CDR3 is CASSFMGARNIQYF. The CDR3 nucleotides read TGTGCCAGCAGTTTTATGGGGGCGAGAAACATTCAGTACTTC.

Many counts were recorded for this clonotype. The genes are TRBV6-1 and TRBJ2-5, with 12 nucleotides matching TRBD1. The CDR3 covers 15 residues. Trimming cost V 5 bases and J 5 bases; bases outside gene matches: 6. CDR1 and CDR2 (germline): MNHNS, SASEGT. CDR3 coding DNA: TGTGCCAGCAGTTCGGGACAGGGGGCCGTGGAGACCCAGTACTTC. It specifies CASSSGQGAVETQYF.

The chain employs TRBV5-1 and TRBJ1-1, with D tentatively TRBD1 (6 bases). The germline gives CDR1 SGHRS, CDR2 YFSETQ. The CDR3 sequence is 19 residues long. Trimming took off 2 bases at V and 0 bases at J, with 23 bases between the two ends. The CDR3 DNA sequence: TGCGCCAGCAGCTTTCGGTTTGATTTCGCAGGGGTGATGAACACTGAAGCTTTCTTT. Protein: CASSFRFDFAGVMNTEAFF.

The chain recombines TRBV7-9 with TRBJ2-5; 9 bases are shared with TRBD1. The closer fit of TRBJ2-1 to the DNA end suggests the J call may be wrong. The CDR3 extends over 14 amino acids. The germline gives CDR1 SEHNR, CDR2 FQNEAQ (reference sequence). In nucleotides, the CDR3 is TGTGCCAGCAGTTCGGACAGGGGAGGAGAGACCCAGTTCTTC. It translates to CASSSDRGGETQFF.

The chain has TRBV24-1 and TRBJ2-3; TRBD2 is a possible D gene (6 bases). The V gene lost 8 bases and the J gene lost 0 bases, with 8 bases spanning the gap. This CDR3 spans 13 amino acids. Germline-derived CDR1 and CDR2 are KGHDR and SFDVKD. CDR3: CATTGTSTDTQYF. In DNA, the CDR3 is TGTGCCACCACTGGGACTAGCACAGATACGCAGTATTTT.

The V gene is TRBV18, the J gene TRBJ1-4; D gene uncertain. V dropped 8 bases and J dropped 6 bases, with 4 bases sitting between them. The CDR3 extends over 10 amino acids. Germline V gives CDR1 KGHSH, CDR2 LQKENI. The CDR3: CASPDEKLFF. The CDR3 DNA reads TGTGCCAGCCCCGATGAAAAACTGTTTTTT. Using reference TRBV18 and TRBJ1-4 for the parts outside the CDR3, the full variable domain is NAGVMQNPRHLVRRRGQEARLRCSPMKGHSHVYWYRQLPEEGLKFMVYLQKENIIDESGMPKERFSAEFPKEGPSILRIQQVVRGDSAAYFCASPDEKLFFGSGTQLSVL.

The chain links TRBV27 to TRBJ1-5, with a tentative D call TRBD1 (6 bases). This CDR3 has 15 residues. The ends were cut back, 6 bases at V and 0 bases at J, with 12 bases in the middle. Germline V gene lookup returns CDR1 MNHEY and CDR2 SMNVEV (reference sequence). The CDR3, as DNA: TGTGCCAGCAGAACAGGGTTCGGTAGCAATCAGCCCCAGCATTTT. It codes for CASRTGFGSNQPQHF.

This chain joins TRBV5-1 and TRBJ1-1, with 10 positions matching TRBD1. The CDR3 is made up of 15 amino acids. Unmatched junction bases numbered 11, after V lost 6 bases and J lost 6 bases. Germline-derived CDR1 and CDR2 are SGHRS and YFSETQ. CDR3: CASTETRQGAAEAFF. The CDR3, as DNA: TGCGCCAGCACCGAGACGCGACAGGGGGCCGCTGAAGCTTTCTTT. Using reference TRBV5-1 and TRBJ1-1 for the parts outside the CDR3, the full variable domain is KAGVTQTPRYLIKTRGQQVTLSCSPISGHRSVSWYQQTPGQGLQFLFEYFSETQRNKGNFPGRFSGRQFSNSRSEMNVSTLELGDSALYLCASTETRQGAAEAFFGQGTRLTVV.

The chain recombines TRBV27 with TRBJ2-5, with D perhaps matching TRBD2 (6 bases). Trimming took off 0 bases at V and 5 bases at J, with 13 bases between the two ends. Per germline, CDR1 MNHEY and CDR2 SMNVEV (reference sequence). The CDR3 length is 15 residues. The CDR3 coding sequence is TGTGCCAGCAGTTTATCCGTGACTAGTTTGGAGACCCAGTACTTC. Translated, it gives CASSLSVTSLETQYF.

This sequence joins TRBV28 and TRBJ2-1; perhaps TRBD2 as D (6 bases). CDR1 is MDHEN and CDR2 is SYDVKM in the germline V gene. The CDR3 runs 14 residues. Trimming pared 7 bases from V and 0 bases from J, leaving 10 bases between. CDR3 sequence reads: CASTRGRSYNEQFF. The CDR3 DNA is TGTGCCAGCACGCGGGGACGCTCCTACAATGAGCAGTTCTTC.

This clonotype was recorded many times. The V gene is TRBV28, the J gene TRBJ1-3; D perhaps matches TRBD1 (6 bases). Deletions cut 6 bases from V and 3 bases from J, with 12 bases between. The CDR3 contains 14 residues. Germline CDR1 is MDHEN and CDR2 is SYDVKM. The CDR3 DNA reads TGTGCCAGCAGCGGGGGGCTAGGTGGAAACACCATATATTTT. Translating gives CASSGGLGGNTIYF.

This clonotype was seen more than once but under ten times. The chain has TRBV5-4 and TRBJ2-7, with D perhaps TRBD2 (6 bases). CDR1 is SGHNT and CDR2 is YYREEE in the germline V gene (reference sequence). Trimming left V 1 base short and J 5 bases short, with 13 bases between. The CDR3 loop spans 14 amino acids. The CDR3 DNA is TGTGCCAGCAGCTTGTCTCGGGGGAGCAACGAGCAGTACTTC. Translating gives CASSLSRGSNEQYF.

The chain employs TRBV15 and TRBJ1-3; D might be TRBD1 (5 bases). Germline V gene data show CDR1 as LNHNV and CDR2 as YYDKDF (reference sequence). V was cut by 1 base and J by 2 bases, with 6 bases left in between. The CDR3 is made up of 14 amino acids. CDR3 coding DNA: TGTGCCACCAGCAGAGCCAGGGCTGGAAACACCATATATTTT. It encodes CATSRARAGNTIYF.

In this sample, this clonotype turned up many times. V gene TRBV20-1 combines with J gene TRBJ2-7; 10 nucleotides align to TRBD2. Germline trimming cut 0 bases from V and 4 bases from J; bases unmatched to any gene: 12. CDR1 DFQATT and CDR2 SNEGSKA come from the germline V gene (reference sequence). The CDR3 totals 17 residues. The DNA for the CDR3 is TGCAGTGCTAGAGATCGAGTAGCGGGAGGACCAGTTTACGAGCAGTACTTC. Its translation: CSARDRVAGGPVYEQYF.